The next 28 T cell receptor beta chains were all read from a single sample in a study of blood T cell repertoires in COVID-19. TCRdb's table, derived via immunoSEQ multiplex PCR, lists solely in-frame clones and lacks some. The sample shows about 62,000 clones, less than 85% of them seen only once. The sample comprised peripheral blood. Receptor source: a man aged 60-69 years with acute or convalescent COVID-19.

Note on this clone: One junction end does not reproduce the germline sequence, and a read error may be involved. V and J are TRBV5-4 and TRBJ2-7; the match to TRBD1 covers 8 bases. Germline lookup yields CDR1 SGHNT and CDR2 YYREEE (reference sequence). The CDR3 extends over 13 amino acids. Written as DNA, the CDR3 is TGTGCCAGCAGTCCGGACAGGACCGGGACAGGACCTTTC. It specifies CASSPDRTGTGPF.

The chain employs TRBV18 and TRBJ1-6; D possibly corresponds to TRBD1 (5 bases). The CDR3 totals 15 residues. Germline values: CDR1 KGHSH, CDR2 LQKENI. The V and J ends lost 0 bases and 5 bases respectively, with 8 bases between them. In DNA form, the CDR3 reads TGTGCCAGCTCACCACCGGCAGGGAATAATTCACCCCTCCACTTT. Translated: CASSPPAGNNSPLHF.

V gene TRBV4-1 combines with J gene TRBJ2-2; D is perhaps TRBD2 (6 bases). This CDR3 region has 16 residues. Germline lookup yields CDR1 MGHRA and CDR2 YSYEKL. V was shortened by 8 bases and J by 1 base, with 17 bases between the two germline ends. The CDR3 reads CASGTGGGGNTGELFF. The CDR3, as DNA: TGCGCCAGCGGAACTGGGGGAGGAGGGAACACCGGGGAGCTGTTTTTT.

The chain links TRBV18 to TRBJ1-4, with D perhaps TRBD1 (5 bases). The CDR3 is made up of 14 amino acids. V lost 3 bases and J lost 8, with 13 bases in between. Germline lookup yields CDR1 KGHSH and CDR2 LQKENI. The CDR3 sequence: CASSPLPGGEKLFF. The CDR3 DNA is TGTGCCAGCTCACCTCTTCCCGGGGGGGAAAAACTGTTTTTT.

This clone was seen only once. The chain joins TRBV28 to TRBJ1-6; TRBD1 might be the D (6 bases). This CDR3 has 15 amino acids. Trimming stripped 5 bases from V and 6 bases from J, with 14 bases between. In germline, CDR1 is MDHEN, CDR2 SYDVKM. CDR3 region: CASSTTGPANSPLHF. CDR3 in DNA: TGTGCCAGCAGTACAACAGGGCCAGCTAATTCACCCCTCCACTTT.

The chain uses TRBV19 and TRBJ2-1, with D maybe TRBD1 (6 bases). Germline V CDR1 and CDR2: LNHDA, SQIVND (reference sequence). Trimming took off 3 bases at V and 8 bases at J, with 20 bases between the two ends. There are 16 residues in the CDR3. CDR3 loop: CASSISLQGGFDEQFF. As DNA, the CDR3 is TGTGCCAGTAGTATTAGTTTACAGGGTGGTTTCGATGAGCAGTTCTTC.

This chain uses TRBV27 with TRBJ2-6; D may be TRBD1 (6 bases). Trimming stripped 4 bases from V and 1 base from J, with 8 bases between. Germline V gene lookup returns CDR1 MNHEY and CDR2 SMNVEV (reference sequence). CDR3 length equals 15 residues. This CDR3 is CASSSQGSGANVLTF. The DNA for the CDR3 is TGTGCCAGCAGTTCACAGGGTTCTGGGGCCAACGTCCTGACTTTC.

CDR3 in DNA: TGTGCCAGCAGGGAGACTAGCGGGAGTGTCGAGTACTTC. Protein product: CASRETSGSVEYF. This chain uses TRBV27 with TRBJ2-7; TRBD2 matches at 12 bases. V shed 6 bases and J 11 bases; nucleotides not matched to a gene: 8. The CDR3 runs 13 residues. Germline CDR1 and CDR2: MNHEY and SMNVEV (reference sequence).

The chain joins TRBV6-4 to TRBJ2-3; 10 bases are a match to TRBD1. This CDR3 has 15 amino acids. V trimming: 3 bases; J trimming: 4 bases; junction bases outside the gene matches: 4. Germline-derived CDR1 and CDR2 are MRHNA and SNTAGT. CDR3 protein: CASSEDRGRSDTQYF. The CDR3 DNA is TGTGCCAGCAGTGAAGACAGGGGGCGGTCAGATACGCAGTATTTT.

CDR3 region: CASSSGTGYEQYF. The CDR3 region has the DNA TGTGCCAGCTCATCCGGGACAGGCTACGAGCAGTACTTC. This chain uses TRBV18 with TRBJ2-7, with 8 bases matching TRBD1. Germline CDR1 is KGHSH and CDR2 is LQKENI. CDR3 length equals 13 residues. V lost 5 bases and J lost 3; bases outside the gene matches: 3.

The genes are TRBV2 and TRBJ2-2; possible D gene TRBD2, 5 bases. The CDR3 runs 15 residues. Germline CDR1 is SNHLY and CDR2 is FYNNEI. Trimming stripped 6 bases from V and 5 bases from J, with 16 bases between. CDR3 coding DNA: TGTGCCAGCAGCCGGACGGGCCAGCGGACCGGGGAGCTGTTTTTT. Its translation is CASSRTGQRTGELFF.

V is TRBV7-9 and J is TRBJ2-5, with D perhaps TRBD1 (6 bases). CDR3 length: 15 amino acids. V was shortened by 5 bases and J by 5 bases, with 18 bases between the two germline ends. Germline values: CDR1 SEHNR, CDR2 FQNEAQ (reference sequence). The CDR3: CASSNRGSFWETQYF. CDR3 nucleotide sequence: TGTGCCAGCAGCAATAGGGGGAGCTTCTGGGAGACCCAGTACTTC.

The chain employs TRBV12-5 and TRBJ2-2, with a tentative D call TRBD2 (5 bases). Trimming shortened V by 0 bases and J by 6 bases, and 8 bases separated the two germline ends. CDR3 length: 14 amino acids. The germline gives CDR1 LGHNT, CDR2 FRNRAP. The CDR3 bases are TGTGCTAGTGGTTTGGTTTCGGGATCCGGGGAGCTGTTTTTT. It encodes CASGLVSGSGELFF.

This chain joins TRBV5-6 and TRBJ1-2; TRBD1 agrees at 8 bases. The V gene's germline CDR1 is SGHDT and CDR2 YYEEEE. Trimming took 0 bases from V and 10 from J; bases not matched to a gene: 5. The CDR3 contains 13 residues. The CDR3 loop reads CASSLAGGLDYTF. For the CDR3, the DNA is TGTGCCAGCAGCTTGGCAGGGGGCTTGGACTACACCTTC.

The chain uses TRBV6-2 or TRBV6-3 and TRBJ2-2; D not certain. The germline V gene encodes CDR1 MNHEY and CDR2 SVGEGT. The CDR3 contains 14 residues. The V gene lost 2 bases and the J gene lost 1 base, with 5 bases spanning the gap. The CDR3 bases are TGTGCCAGCAGTTACCCCAGGAACACCGGGGAGCTGTTTTTT. This encodes CASSYPRNTGELFF.

The chain employs TRBV10-2 and TRBJ2-2; perhaps TRBD1 as D (6 bases). V was cut by 6 bases and J by 1 base, with 9 bases left in between. CDR1 and CDR2 from the germline V gene are WSHSY and SAAADI. This CDR3 region has 14 residues. The CDR3 spells CASRRQENTGELFF. The CDR3 coding sequence is TGCGCCAGCAGGCGACAGGAGAACACCGGGGAGCTGTTTTTT.

This clone was observed a few times. The CDR3 DNA follows: TGTGCCAGCAGCTTGGCCCCGGGACAGGGTGGCAATCAGCCCCAGCATTTT. Its protein is CASSLAPGQGGNQPQHF. V and J are TRBV5-5 and TRBJ1-5; 9 bases line up with TRBD1. The CDR3 consists of 17 residues. With V trimmed by 0 bases and J by 2 bases, 6 bases remained unmatched. The germline V gene encodes CDR1 SGHKS and CDR2 YYEKEE (reference sequence).

The chain couples TRBV6-5 to TRBJ1-5, with unresolved D. Germline V gene lookup returns CDR1 MNHEY and CDR2 SVGAGI. This CDR3 contains 13 residues. V was pared by 5 bases and J by 4 bases, with 9 bases between. CDR3 nucleotides: TGTGCCAGCAGTCCCTGGAGGAATCAGCCCCAGCATTTT. Encoded protein: CASSPWRNQPQHF.

The gene calls are TRBV10-3 and TRBJ2-7, with 9 bases aligning to TRBD1. J lost 5 bases, V lost 7 bases, and 6 bases had no gene match. This CDR3 has 13 amino acids. Germline V lookup: CDR1 ENHRY, CDR2 SYGVKD. CDR3 loop: CAIKGTGIDEQYF. The CDR3 coding sequence is TGTGCCATCAAAGGGACAGGGATCGACGAGCAGTACTTC.

V usage is TRBV27 and J usage is TRBJ1-2, with 9 bases fitting TRBD1. This CDR3 contains 16 residues. The germline CDR1 and CDR2 sequences are MNHEY and SMNVEV (reference sequence). Trimming cost V 6 bases and J 6 bases; bases outside gene matches: 14. The CDR3 region is CASRKTIQDRGNGYTF. The CDR3 region has the DNA TGTGCCAGCAGGAAAACTATTCAAGACAGGGGGAATGGCTACACCTTC.

The rearrangement joins TRBV13 to TRBJ2-7, with 9 bases lining up with TRBD1. The junction had 4 bases not matched to a gene; V was cut back by 6 bases and J by 4 bases. CDR1 PRHDT and CDR2 FYEKMQ come from the germline V gene (reference sequence). The CDR3 runs to 13 residues. This CDR3 is CASSTGGTYEQYF. CDR3 in DNA: TGTGCCAGCAGTACAGGGGGCACTTACGAGCAGTACTTC.

This clone appeared a single time. The V and J genes are TRBV4-2 and TRBJ2-1; D gene ambiguous. CDR3 length equals 16 residues. V was pared by 2 bases and J by 0 bases, with 11 bases between. Germline V gives CDR1 LGHNA, CDR2 YNFKEQ. The CDR3 here is CASSQPLKSSYNEQFF. The CDR3 region has the DNA TGTGCCAGCAGCCAACCACTAAAGAGCTCCTACAATGAGCAGTTCTTC.

The V and J genes are TRBV27 and TRBJ2-7, with D perhaps TRBD2 (5 bases). V lost 10 bases and J 0 bases, leaving 19 bases between the germline ends. Germline V gives CDR1 MNHEY, CDR2 SMNVEV (reference sequence). This CDR3 comprises 15 residues. The CDR3 here is CANWAGGRFSYEQYF. DNA of the CDR3: TGTGCCAACTGGGCGGGCGGAAGGTTCTCCTACGAGCAGTACTTC.

The chain is built from TRBV2 and TRBJ2-3, with D perhaps TRBD2 (6 bases). The CDR3 loop spans 11 amino acids. Trimming pared 7 bases from V and 7 bases from J, leaving 9 bases between. In germline, CDR1 is SNHLY, CDR2 FYNNEI. This chain's CDR3 is CASNLAYTQYF. CDR3 sequence (DNA): TGTGCCAGCAACCTAGCGTATACGCAGTATTTT.

The CDR3 sequence: CATQPGLRGSQYF. Here the CDR3 DNA reads TGTGCCACCCAACCGGGTCTGAGAGGGTCGCAGTATTTT. The rearrangement uses TRBV28 and TRBJ2-3, with D perhaps TRBD2 (5 bases). Germline CDR1 and CDR2: MDHEN and SYDVKM. The V gene lost 10 bases and the J gene lost 10 bases, with 21 bases spanning the gap. This CDR3 has 13 residues.

The chain recombines TRBV5-1 with TRBJ2-1; D gene uncertain. The V and J ends lost 3 bases and 5 bases respectively, with 9 bases between them. The germline V gene has CDR1 SGHRS and CDR2 YFSETQ. The CDR3 is 13 residues long. CDR3 region: CASSWRPDNEQFF. CDR3 in DNA: TGCGCCAGCAGCTGGAGACCCGACAATGAGCAGTTCTTC.

This chain uses TRBV19 with TRBJ2-3; 8 nucleotides align to TRBD1. With 5 bases clipped from V and 1 base from J, the junction kept 2 bases outside the gene matches. Germline CDR1 reads LNHDA; CDR2 reads SQIVND (reference sequence). There are 14 residues in the CDR3. In DNA, the CDR3 is TGTGCCAGTAGTCTACAGGGGGGCACAGATACGCAGTATTTT. Translating it yields CASSLQGGTDTQYF. The entire variable domain, with the rest obtained from reference TRBV19 and TRBJ2-3, is as follows: DGGITQSPKYLFRKEGQNVTLSCEQNLNHDAMYWYRQDPGQGLRLIYYSQIVNDFQKGDIAEGYSVSREKKESFPLTVTSAQKNPTAFYLCASSLQGGTDTQYFGPGTRLTVL.

The chain employs TRBV24-1 and TRBJ2-3; 15 positions match TRBD2. The CDR3 contains 21 residues. Germline V gene sequence: CDR1 KGHDR, CDR2 SFDVKD. Trimming cost V 0 bases and J 4 bases; bases outside gene matches: 13. In DNA form, the CDR3 reads TGTGCCACCAGTGATTTGCCCGCTCCGGGGACTAGCGGGAGGTGGGCAGATACGCAGTATTTT. The encoded protein is CATSDLPAPGTSGRWADTQYF.